These 20 T cell receptor beta chains were sequenced from one sample in a study of Graves' ophthalmopathy and Graves' hyperthyroidism. Transcripts of RNA were the source for amplifying TCR beta CDR3 regions. Scientists carried out first-round RT-PCR using HTBI primers and then a second-round multiplex PCR. TCRdb analysed the multiplex PCR reads with MiXCR anew, one entry per CDR3 protein. The sample yields 740,000 or so distinct CDR3 sequences, 40% seen once. The specimen was peripheral blood. All receptors come from an adult man with Graves' ophthalmopathy.

This clonotype came up a few times. J is TRBJ1-5 and V is TRBV6-4; no firm D call. The CDR3 runs 19 residues. V was trimmed by 2 bases and J by 2 bases, leaving 22 bases between them. Per germline, CDR1 MRHNA and CDR2 SNTAGT. The CDR3 sequence: CASSDVEGLEIYRNQPQHF. CDR3 nucleotides: TGTGCCAGCAGTGACGTTGAGGGTTTAGAGATTTATCGCAATCAGCCCCAGCATTTT.

This clonotype has ten or more counts. The chain joins TRBV7-3 to TRBJ2-2; no definite D call. The CDR3 length is 13 residues. The germline CDR1 and CDR2 sequences are SGHTA and FQGTGA. The V and J ends lost 5 bases and 3 bases respectively, with 7 bases between them. CDR3 sequence reads: CASSETHTGELFF. The CDR3, as DNA: TGTGCCAGCAGCGAAACCCACACCGGGGAGCTGTTTTTT. Full variable domain (missing parts from reference TRBV7-3 and TRBJ2-2): GAGVSQTPSNKVTEKGKYVELRCDPISGHTALYWYRQSLGQGPEFLIYFQGTGAADDSGLPNDRFFAVRPEGSVSTLKIQRTERGDSAVYLCASSETHTGELFFGEGSRLTVL.

In its sample, this clonotype was seen a few times. The CDR3 DNA sequence: TGTGCCAGCAGTTACACTGATAGCAATCAGCCCCAGCATTTT. Translated, it gives CASSYTDSNQPQHF. This chain links TRBV6-5 with TRBJ1-5; D is ambiguous. This CDR3 is built from 14 residues. Trimming cost V 2 bases and J 0 bases, with 5 bases left between them. Looked up from germline, CDR1 is MNHEY and CDR2 is SVGAGI.

This clonotype was observed many times. The chain has TRBV2 and TRBJ2-7; 9 bases agree with TRBD2. Per germline, CDR1 SNHLY and CDR2 FYNNEI. J was trimmed by 2 bases and V by 6 bases; bases with no gene match: 5. This CDR3 contains 14 residues. Written as DNA, the CDR3 is TGTGCCAGCAGAGACGGACTAGCGACCTACGAGCAGTACTTC. Translation gives CASRDGLATYEQYF.

This clonotype was observed a handful of times. The rearrangement links TRBV6-5 to TRBJ2-5; no definite D call. CDR1 is MNHEY and CDR2 is SVGAGI in the germline V gene. V lost 4 bases and J 4 bases, leaving 13 bases between the germline ends. The CDR3 consists of 14 residues. The CDR3 spells CASSSGVPPETQYF. CDR3 bases: TGTGCCAGCAGTTCCGGCGTTCCCCCAGAGACCCAGTACTTC.

In its sample, this clonotype was seen a few times. The chain links TRBV19 to TRBJ1-5; TRBD1 might be the D (5 bases). The CDR3 is 16 amino acids. V lost 8 bases and J 6 bases, leaving 23 bases between the germline ends. Germline CDR1 and CDR2: LNHDA and SQIVND (reference sequence). CDR3 nucleotides: TGTGCCAGTCGACAGCCCGCCAGGGTTGGGAGTCAGCCCCAGCATTTT. Amino acid sequence: CASRQPARVGSQPQHF. The full variable domain, rest sourced from reference TRBV19 and TRBJ1-5, is DGGITQSPKYLFRKEGQNVTLSCEQNLNHDAMYWYRQDPGQGLRLIYYSQIVNDFQKGDIAEGYSVSREKKESFPLTVTSAQKNPTAFYLCASRQPARVGSQPQHFGDGTRLSIL.

The chain couples TRBV6-6 to TRBJ2-7, with D possibly matching TRBD1 (6 bases). CDR1 and CDR2 from the germline V gene are MNHNY and SVGAGI (reference sequence). V lost 5 bases and J 4 bases, leaving 15 bases between the germline ends. The CDR3 consists of 14 residues. As DNA, the CDR3 is TGTGCCAGCAGTGGAACAGGGTTTCTGTACGAGCAGTACTTC. Translating it yields CASSGTGFLYEQYF.

The chain carries TRBV25-1 and TRBJ2-7; no clear D gene. CDR1 MGHDK and CDR2 SYGVNS come from the germline V gene. The CDR3 covers 12 residues. Deletions cut 6 bases from V and 5 bases from J, with 11 bases between. CDR3: CASRLKGNEQYF. CDR3 nucleotides: TGTGCCAGCAGGTTGAAAGGGAACGAGCAGTACTTC.

The gene calls are TRBV7-9 and TRBJ2-7, with TRBD1 matching over 12 bases. V was pared by 5 bases and J by 4 bases, with 3 bases of the junction left unmatched. CDR1 SEHNR and CDR2 FQNEAQ come from the germline V gene (reference sequence). The CDR3 is 14 residues long. The CDR3 sequence is CASSRDRGLYEQYF. For the CDR3, the DNA is TGTGCCAGCAGCCGGGACAGGGGGCTGTACGAGCAGTACTTC. Supplemented by reference TRBV7-9 and TRBJ2-7, the full variable domain reads DTGVSQNPRHKITKRGQNVTFRCDPISEHNRLYWYRQTLGQGPEFLTYFQNEAQLEKSRLLSDRFSAERPKGSFSTLEIQRTEQGDSAMYLCASSRDRGLYEQYFGPGTRLTVT.

The chain joins TRBV11-1 to TRBJ2-5; perhaps D is TRBD1 or TRBD2 (5 bases each). From germline, CDR1 is SGHAT and CDR2 FQDESV (reference sequence). Trimming removed 6 bases from V and 2 bases from J, with 19 bases in between. This CDR3 has 16 amino acids. The CDR3 sequence: CASSDRDPGSQETQYF. Written as DNA, the CDR3 is TGTGCCAGCAGTGACCGGGACCCAGGGTCGCAAGAGACCCAGTACTTC.

Written as DNA, the CDR3 is TGTGCCAGCAGCTCGCGGAGGGGGGGCGGGGAGACCCAGCATTTT. This gives the protein CASSSRRGGGETQHF. The chain combines TRBV7-9 with TRBJ1-5; TRBD1 might be the D (6 bases). The length of the CDR3 is 15 residues. Germline V gene sequence: CDR1 SEHNR, CDR2 FQNEAQ (reference sequence). The ends were cut back, 4 bases at V and 11 bases at J, with 21 bases in the middle.

V is TRBV2 and J is TRBJ1-6; 7 nucleotides line up with TRBD1. Germline loops: CDR1 SNHLY, CDR2 FYNNEI. Trimming took 0 bases from V and 9 from J; bases not matched to a gene: 8. The CDR3 runs 16 residues. DNA for the CDR3: TGTGCCAGCAGTGAAGCCCGGGACAGATTATCTTCACCCCTCCACTTT. Translation: CASSEARDRLSSPLHF.

This sequence joins TRBV29-1 and TRBJ1-2; a possible D gene is TRBD1 (6 bases). The germline V and J ends were trimmed by 4 bases and 8 bases, with 20 bases remaining between them. Per the germline V gene, CDR1 is SQVTM and CDR2 is ANQGSEA. This CDR3 comprises 14 residues. CDR3 residues: CSVGLAGGGRGYTF. DNA for the CDR3: TGCAGCGTTGGACTAGCGGGAGGGGGAAGGGGCTACACCTTC.

V and J are TRBV6-5 and TRBJ1-4, with unresolved D. The V gene's germline CDR1 is MNHEY and CDR2 SVGAGI. The CDR3 runs 15 residues. Trimming left V 2 bases short and J 3 bases short, with 10 bases between. The CDR3 region is CASSYVGSPNEKLFF. DNA for the CDR3: TGTGCCAGCAGTTACGTCGGGTCGCCTAATGAAAAACTGTTTTTT.

V usage is TRBV20-1 and J usage is TRBJ2-7; 7 bases match TRBD1. This CDR3 contains 13 residues. V was pared by 4 bases and J by 5 bases, with 8 bases of the junction left unmatched. Per germline, CDR1 DFQATT and CDR2 SNEGSKA (reference sequence). The CDR3 sequence: CSATEGRGHEQYF. The CDR3 DNA sequence: TGCAGTGCTACCGAGGGAAGGGGGCACGAGCAGTACTTC.

This clonotype came up a few times. CDR3 DNA: TGTGCCAGTAGTTCCACCGGGACAGGGTATGAAAAACTGTTTTTT. Its protein is CASSSTGTGYEKLFF. The chain is built from TRBV2 and TRBJ1-4, with TRBD1 matching 9 bases. V lost 9 bases, J lost 6 bases, and 11 bases stayed unmatched. This CDR3 is built from 15 residues. CDR1 and CDR2 (germline): SNHLY, FYNNEI.

The rearrangement uses TRBV28 and TRBJ2-7; the match to TRBD2 covers 8 bases. This CDR3 is 15 amino acids long. Per the germline V gene, CDR1 is MDHEN and CDR2 is SYDVKM. The ends lost 6 bases at V and 3 bases at J; junction bases unmatched: 10. CDR3 residues: CASSTRASGFYEQYF. DNA of the CDR3: TGTGCCAGCAGCACTCGGGCTAGCGGGTTCTACGAGCAGTACTTC.

Ten or more counts support this clonotype. This chain uses TRBV6-6 with TRBJ1-1; D ambiguous. Trimming shortened V by 2 bases and J by 8 bases, and 9 bases separated the two germline ends. The germline V gene encodes CDR1 MNHNY and CDR2 SVGAGI (reference sequence). There are 12 residues in the CDR3. The CDR3 region has the DNA TGTGCCAGCAGTTACCAGGCTGACGAAGCTTTCTTT. Its translation is CASSYQADEAFF.

For this clonotype: Relative to the germline gene, one junction end is altered; a read error may explain this. This chain joins TRBV24-1 and TRBJ1-5; 7 bases line up with TRBD1. CDR3 length: 16 residues. Germline lookup yields CDR1 KGHDR and CDR2 SFDVKD. The CDR3 DNA reads TGTGCCAGCAGTCCACGACAGGGTTATAGCAATCAGCCCCAGCATTTT. It codes for CASSPRQGYSNQPQHF.

CDR3 coding DNA: TGCAGCGTTGAGGAAAGACAGGGACACACTGAAGCTTTCTTT. This encodes CSVEERQGHTEAFF. The V and J genes are TRBV29-1 and TRBJ1-1; 7 nucleotides line up with TRBD1. Trimming at V came to 3 bases and at J to 3 bases, leaving 7 bases not matched to a gene. This CDR3 region has 14 residues. CDR1 is SQVTM and CDR2 is ANQGSEA in the germline V gene.